These 20 T cell receptor beta chains originate from one sample sequenced in a study of T-cell reconstitution after alpha-beta-depleted transplantation in children. A TCRbeta library incorporating unique molecular identifiers was prepared. TCRdb analysed the PCR reads with MiXCR anew, one entry per CDR3 protein. The sample includes about 4,500 distinct CDR3 sequences, roughly 25% of them seen just once. The sequences come from PBMCs, mostly from graft donor cells, collected 60 days after TCRalphabeta/CD19-depleted stem cell transplant. The receptors were gathered from a boy in the first two years of life who had a stem cell transplant for SCID, so the T cells may come from the graft donor.

By share, this clonotype ranks as medium-sized. The V gene is TRBV7-2, the J gene TRBJ1-1; no definite D call. This CDR3 comprises 14 residues. CDR1 is SGHTA, CDR2 FQGNSA, per germline. V lost 5 bases and J 5 bases, leaving 15 bases between the germline ends. The CDR3: CASSPTQPGTEAFF. CDR3 sequence (DNA): TGTGCCAGCAGCCCAACACAGCCTGGGACTGAAGCTTTCTTT.

This clonotype was observed a single time. An end of the junction does not agree with germline; a read error may underlie this. V and J are TRBV6-2 or TRBV6-3 and TRBJ1-6, with D perhaps matching TRBD1 (5 bases). The CDR3 sequence is 14 residues long. In germline, CDR1 is MNHEY, CDR2 SVGEGT. CDR3 protein: CASSLRGGNSPFHF. The CDR3 bases are TGTGCAAGCAGTCTACGGGGGGGTAATTCACCCTTCCACTTT.

In this sample, this clonotype turned up many times. The rearrangement links TRBV10-3 to TRBJ1-5; 8 bases fit TRBD1. CDR1 is ENHRY, CDR2 SYGVKD, per germline. Trimming cost V 2 bases and J 3 bases; bases outside gene matches: 3. CDR3 length: 15 residues. DNA for the CDR3: TGTGCCATCAGTGAGAGCAGGGGGCACAATCAGCCCCAGCATTTT. Residues: CAISESRGHNQPQHF.

This clonotype was recorded many times. The chain joins TRBV20-1 to TRBJ1-2, with 7 positions matching TRBD1. The CDR3 contains 12 residues. Germline CDR1 and CDR2: DFQATT and SNEGSKA (reference sequence). Trimming took 5 bases from V and 4 from J; bases not matched to a gene: 4. The DNA of the CDR3 is TGCAGTGCTCGGACAGGCCTCTATGGCTACACCTTC. Protein sequence: CSARTGLYGYTF.

V and J are TRBV20-1 and TRBJ2-2; the match to TRBD1 covers 7 bases. The length of the CDR3 is 17 residues. The V gene's germline CDR1 is DFQATT and CDR2 SNEGSKA (reference sequence). V was pared by 3 bases and J by 3 bases, with 13 bases of the junction left unmatched. CDR3 in DNA: TGCAGTGCTAGCTTGTTACCGGGACAGACCTACACCGGGGAGCTGTTTTTT. It codes for CSASLLPGQTYTGELFF.

This clonotype counts as medium-sized. This sequence joins TRBV5-1 and TRBJ2-1; 9 positions match TRBD2. The junction had 8 bases not matched to a gene; V was cut back by 2 bases and J by 8 bases. Germline V gene data show CDR1 as SGHRS and CDR2 as YFSETQ. The CDR3 has 15 amino acids. The CDR3 bases are TGCGCCAGCAGCTTCGGGCTAGCGGGGATCGATGAGCAGTTCTTC. Residues: CASSFGLAGIDEQFF.

This clonotype was observed at least ten times. The chain uses TRBV28 and TRBJ1-5; D is undetermined. V lost 5 bases, J lost 2 bases, and 4 bases lay in between. The CDR3 is 12 amino acids. CDR1 and CDR2 (germline): MDHEN, SYDVKM. The DNA of the CDR3 is TGTGCCAGCAGTCCTGGCAATCAGCCCCAGCATTTT. Its translation is CASSPGNQPQHF.

In its sample, this clonotype ranks as medium-sized. Here the CDR3 DNA reads TGTGCCAGCAGTTACTTAACGGTGAACACTGAAGCTTTCTTT. This gives the protein CASSYLTVNTEAFF. This chain connects TRBV6-5 to TRBJ1-1; D remains unclear. Germline loops: CDR1 MNHEY, CDR2 SVGAGI. V was pared by 1 base and J by 0 bases, with 6 bases between. The CDR3 runs 14 residues.

Ten or more counts support this clonotype. The genes are TRBV5-5 and TRBJ2-4, with TRBD2 matching over 10 bases. Unmatched junction bases numbered 12, after V lost 4 bases and J lost 8 bases. The CDR3 consists of 16 residues. Germline V gene sequence: CDR1 SGHKS, CDR2 YYEKEE (reference sequence). CDR3 residues: CASSPGGSGGAYIQYF. CDR3 DNA sequence: TGTGCCAGCAGCCCAGGCGGAAGCGGGGGGGCCTACATTCAGTACTTC.

This clonotype was observed at least ten times. V gene TRBV6-1 combines with J gene TRBJ2-7; the D gene is possibly TRBD1 (6 bases). CDR3 size: 16 residues. The germline V gene encodes CDR1 MNHNS and CDR2 SASEGT. The V gene lost 6 bases and the J gene lost 4 bases, with 22 bases spanning the gap. CDR3 region: CASRLYPPQGPYEQYF. CDR3 sequence (DNA): TGTGCCAGCAGACTCTACCCTCCGCAGGGGCCGTACGAGCAGTACTTC.

This clonotype is categorized as medium-sized. V gene TRBV4-2 combines with J gene TRBJ2-5; the D is unclear. Germline-derived CDR1 and CDR2 are LGHNA and YNFKEQ. CDR3 length: 18 residues. Trimming took 0 bases from V and 4 from J, leaving 21 bases between them. The CDR3 sequence: CASSQDLLHVAARETQYF. For the CDR3, the DNA is TGTGCCAGCAGCCAAGATCTCCTCCACGTGGCGGCACGAGAGACCCAGTACTTC.

The chain couples TRBV6-2 or TRBV6-3 to TRBJ1-5; no reliable D call. Germline V gives CDR1 MNHEY, CDR2 SVGEGT. There are 14 residues in the CDR3. V dropped 5 bases and J dropped 1 base, with 9 bases sitting between them. The CDR3, as DNA: TGTGCCAGCAGTCTTGGGATGAGCAATCAGCCCCAGCATTTT. Protein: CASSLGMSNQPQHF.

In its sample, this clonotype is medium-sized. The rearrangement uses TRBV18 and TRBJ1-1, with D maybe TRBD1 (6 bases). The germline V gene has CDR1 KGHSH and CDR2 LQKENI. This CDR3 contains 13 residues. Trimming took off 8 bases at V and 3 bases at J, with 13 bases between the two ends. Here the CDR3 reads CASQQGLDTEAFF. CDR3 bases: TGTGCCAGCCAACAGGGATTGGACACTGAAGCTTTCTTT.

This clonotype is labeled medium-sized (0.01 to 0.1%). The J gene is TRBJ1-1, the V gene TRBV4-1; no definite D call. CDR1 is MGHRA, CDR2 YSYEKL, per germline. V was trimmed by 0 bases and J by 5 bases, leaving 13 bases between them. CDR3 length: 15 residues. CDR3 DNA: TGCGCCAGCAGCCAAGAAATCGTCCGGAGTACTGAAGCTTTCTTT. It translates to CASSQEIVRSTEAFF.

In the case of this clonotype: The junction shows a germline mismatch at one end, possibly a read error. The V and J genes are TRBV2 and TRBJ1-4; D unresolved. The CDR3 length is 15 residues. CDR1 and CDR2 from the germline V gene are SNHLY and FYNNEI. The CDR3 region has the DNA TGTACCAGCAGTTCCCGGGGTAAAACTAATGAAAAACTGTTTTTT. It is translated as CTSSSRGKTNEKLFF.

This clonotype has a count of ten or more. J is TRBJ2-7 and V is TRBV5-8; D possibly corresponds to TRBD1 (5 bases). The CDR3 is made up of 14 amino acids. V dropped 6 bases and J dropped 5 bases, with 18 bases sitting between them. CDR1 SGHTS and CDR2 YDEGEE come from the germline V gene. The CDR3 is CASNKGAKINEQYF. The CDR3, as DNA: TGTGCCAGCAATAAAGGGGCGAAAATCAACGAGCAGTACTTC.

CDR3 sequence reads: CASSPGLNTDTQYF. The CDR3 DNA sequence: TGTGCCAGCAGCCCCGGGCTGAACACAGATACGCAGTATTTT. This sequence joins TRBV4-2 and TRBJ2-3, with unresolved D. The V and J ends lost 4 bases and 2 bases respectively, with 10 bases between them. The CDR3 contains 14 residues. The germline CDR1 and CDR2 sequences are LGHNA and YNFKEQ.

The CDR3 is CATSQGRGYEQYF. In DNA, the CDR3 is TGTGCCACCAGTCAGGGGAGAGGGTACGAGCAGTACTTC. V usage is TRBV24-1 and J usage is TRBJ2-7; possible D gene TRBD1, 6 bases. The CDR3 contains 13 residues. Germline assignment: CDR1 KGHDR and CDR2 SFDVKD. V lost 6 bases, J lost 4 bases, and 12 bases lay in between.

This clonotype is medium-sized. The rearrangement uses TRBV29-1 and TRBJ1-2; D not certain. Germline-derived CDR1 and CDR2 are SQVTM and ANQGSEA. The length of the CDR3 is 14 residues. V was pared by 4 bases and J by 0 bases, with 12 bases between. The CDR3 coding sequence is TGCAGCGTTGCCGGCAGTCCTGCTAACTATGGCTACACCTTC. It codes for CSVAGSPANYGYTF.

The sample holds many counts of this clonotype. This chain joins TRBV9 and TRBJ1-2; 9 bases line up with TRBD1. This CDR3 is built from 15 residues. Germline-derived CDR1 and CDR2 are SGDLS and YYNGEE. V was pared by 3 bases and J by 4 bases, with 7 bases of the junction left unmatched. The CDR3 DNA follows: TGTGCCAGCAGCGGGTCGGGACAGGGTTTCTATGGCTACACCTTC. Translated, it gives CASSGSGQGFYGYTF.